Listed here is a single T cell receptor beta chain. Antigen unknown. This entry belongs to a study of CD8 T cells in ankylosing spondylitis. Overall study results and limits: Researchers report that disease-linked clones proved CD8+ and relatively rare in peripheral blood. Roughly eight highly homologous variants formed a TCR beta motif that appeared characteristic of ankylosing spondylitis blood. Disease-associated clones were reportedly significantly overrepresented in matched ankylosing spondylitis synovial fluid.

J lost 4 bases, V lost 4 bases, and 6 bases had no gene match. This CDR3 contains 15 residues. Germline values: CDR1 SEHNR, CDR2 FQNEAQ (reference sequence). From the 5' RACE reads, TCRdb called clonotypes with MiXCR, one entry per CDR3 protein. The top ten hold approximately 32% of the sample, which has under 200,000 distinct CDR3 sequences, 9.5% to 13% seen once. The receptor was isolated from a male donor with ankylosing spondylitis or in good health (not recorded which). The chain carries TRBV7-9 and TRBJ1-4, with 7 bases that match TRBD1. Sequenced: blood, either unsorted or a sorted T cell fraction (not recorded which). The CDR3 region is CASSSPDRDNEKLFF. The CDR3 nucleotides are TGTGCCAGCAGCTCCCCCGACAGGGATAATGAAAAACTGTTTTTT.